This T cell receptor beta chain was identified in a study of T cells in Graves' hyperthyroidism and ophthalmopathy. This CDR3 has 14 amino acids. Germline V CDR1 and CDR2: SQVTM, ANQGSEA. Deletions cut 3 bases from V and 2 bases from J, with 10 bases between. This clonotype was seen a handful of times. Its antigen is unknown. It was RNA transcripts that yielded the amplified TCR beta CDR3 regions. In the first-round RT-PCR of the TCR CDR3, the HTBI primer set was used. TCRdb reprocessed the multiplex PCR reads via MiXCR and lists one record per CDR3 protein. The sample includes over 150,000 distinct CDR3 sequences, approximately 16% of them seen just once. Study-level results: Most thyroid clonotypes that were expanded above 0.001 also turned up in blood.

The specimen sequenced was blood. The receptor's source is a woman aged 45-59 years with Graves' hyperthyroidism. The V call is TRBV29-1, the J call TRBJ2-2; D may be TRBD1 or TRBD2 (5 bases each). Here the CDR3 reads CSVDRGPNTGELFF. CDR3 in DNA: TGCAGCGTTGATCGGGGACCCAACACCGGGGAGCTGTTTTTT.